Each of the 21 T cell receptor beta chains below was sequenced from the same sample in a study of blood T cell repertoires in COVID-19. TCRdb's copy holds only in-frame clones and misses some; the assay was immunoSEQ multiplex PCR. The sample has a few hundred thousand clones, approximately 83% seen once. Material for sequencing was PBMCs or T cells enriched from blood (not recorded which). These receptors were obtained from a woman aged 25 to 39 who had recovered from COVID-19.

This clone appeared a few times. This chain's CDR3 is CASSLQDRVYEQYF. CDR3 DNA: TGTGCCAGCAGCTTACAAGACAGGGTCTACGAGCAGTACTTC. The V and J genes are TRBV11-2 and TRBJ2-7, with 7 nucleotides matching TRBD1. The CDR3 consists of 14 residues. The ends lost 2 bases at V and 3 bases at J; junction bases unmatched: 4. Per the germline V gene, CDR1 is SGHAT and CDR2 is FQNNGV.

The chain links TRBV4-2 to TRBJ1-6, with a weak D call TRBD1 (5 bases). From germline, CDR1 is LGHNA and CDR2 YNFKEQ. The CDR3 runs 15 residues. V was trimmed by 6 bases and J by 6 bases, leaving 15 bases between them. CDR3 protein: CASRSQGLGNSPLHF. CDR3 coding DNA: TGTGCCAGCAGATCGCAGGGATTAGGTAATTCACCCCTCCACTTT.

The chain recombines TRBV28 with TRBJ1-1, with 7 bases lining up with TRBD1. Germline CDR1 is MDHEN and CDR2 is SYDVKM. V was clipped by 1 base and J by 1 base; unmatched bases: 12. The CDR3 loop spans 18 amino acids. This chain's CDR3 is CASSLYNVGDSGNTEAFF. Written as DNA, the CDR3 is TGTGCCAGCAGTTTATATAACGTGGGGGACAGCGGGAACACTGAAGCTTTCTTT.

Only a few counts were recorded for this clone. In the same sample, other DNA sequences code for this CDR3. This chain uses TRBV19 with TRBJ2-5; D ambiguous. With 3 bases removed from V and 5 bases from J, the gap between germline ends came to 4 bases. Germline CDR1 LNHDA, CDR2 SQIVND (reference sequence). This CDR3 has 11 amino acids. The CDR3 sequence: CASSIMETQYF. In nucleotides, the CDR3 is TGTGCCAGTAGTATCATGGAGACCCAGTACTTC.

This clone was detected only a few times. The chain recombines TRBV7-2 with TRBJ2-3, with 11 bases matching TRBD2. Germline V gene sequence: CDR1 SGHTA, CDR2 FQGNSA. The CDR3 sequence is 15 residues long. With 3 bases clipped from V and 6 bases from J, the junction kept 5 bases outside the gene matches. The CDR3 spells CASSFSGGAGDTQYF. In nucleotides, the CDR3 is TGTGCCAGCAGCTTTAGCGGGGGGGCCGGGGATACGCAGTATTTT.

The rearrangement joins TRBV7-9 to TRBJ1-5; perhaps TRBD1 as D (6 bases). V lost 0 bases and J lost 6, with 12 bases in between. This CDR3 contains 15 residues. The germline CDR1 and CDR2 sequences are SEHNR and FQNEAQ (reference sequence). Here the CDR3 reads CASSLAGSGAQPQHF. CDR3 nucleotide sequence: TGTGCCAGCAGCTTAGCGGGTTCAGGGGCTCAGCCCCAGCATTTT.

J is TRBJ2-3 and V is TRBV25-1; D remains ambiguous. Germline V CDR1 and CDR2: MGHDK, SYGVNS. V lost 1 base to trimming and J lost 3 bases, with 11 bases between them. This CDR3 has 15 residues. This CDR3 is CASSELGDSTDTQYF. The CDR3 DNA sequence: TGTGCCAGCAGTGAATTAGGAGACTCGACAGATACGCAGTATTTT.

This chain links TRBV29-1 with TRBJ2-3, with 10 bases identical to TRBD2. The CDR3 runs to 14 residues. Germline V CDR1 and CDR2: SQVTM, ANQGSEA. V shed 4 bases, J shed 2 bases, and the junction held 3 bases outside the gene matches. In DNA form, the CDR3 reads TGCAGCGTTGGGACTAGCGGATACACAGATACGCAGTATTTT. As protein: CSVGTSGYTDTQYF.

V gene TRBV14 combines with J gene TRBJ1-1; D possibly corresponds to TRBD1 (5 bases). Germline V lookup: CDR1 SGHDN, CDR2 FVKESK. The CDR3 sequence is 16 residues long. V was pared by 1 base and J by 0 bases, with 12 bases between. In DNA, the CDR3 is TGTGCCAGCAGCCAAGGAAACAGGCTCATGAACACTGAAGCTTTCTTT. Protein sequence: CASSQGNRLMNTEAFF.

The chain carries TRBV30 and TRBJ1-4; possibly TRBD1 for D (5 bases). Germline CDR1 reads GTSNPN; CDR2 reads SVGIG (reference sequence). Deletions cut 0 bases from V and 10 bases from J, with 18 bases between. The CDR3 length is 15 residues. The CDR3, as DNA: TGTGCCTGGAGTGTACATCGGCAGGGTATAGGAAAACTGTTTTTT. Amino acid sequence: CAWSVHRQGIGKLFF.

CDR3 nucleotides: TGTGCCATCAGTGAGTCTTCGACACGCTCTGGAAACACCATATATTTT. It is translated as CAISESSTRSGNTIYF. The rearrangement uses TRBV10-3 and TRBJ1-3; D not resolved. Trimming took off 0 bases at V and 0 bases at J, with 9 bases between the two ends. In germline, CDR1 is ENHRY, CDR2 SYGVKD. The CDR3 totals 16 residues.

The rearrangement joins TRBV5-8 to TRBJ2-7, with 8 bases fitting TRBD2. The CDR3 is 15 amino acids. The trim removed 3 bases at V and 3 bases at J, leaving 8 bases unmatched. Germline V gives CDR1 SGHTS, CDR2 YDEGEE. The CDR3 protein is CASSSDRGGFYEQYF. The DNA for the CDR3 is TGTGCCAGCAGCTCGGACCGGGGGGGTTTCTACGAGCAGTACTTC.

The chain has TRBV15 and TRBJ2-3; the match to TRBD2 covers 8 bases. J lost 4 bases, V lost 1 base, and 10 bases had no gene match. This CDR3 contains 17 residues. Per germline, CDR1 LNHNV and CDR2 YYDKDF (reference sequence). The CDR3 reads CATSRGAFAGGADTQYF. The CDR3 DNA sequence: TGTGCCACCAGCAGAGGTGCTTTTGCGGGAGGTGCAGATACGCAGTATTTT.

V is TRBV6-5 and J is TRBJ2-7, with 7 bases aligning to TRBD1. Germline CDR1 MNHEY, CDR2 SVGAGI. The CDR3 consists of 12 residues. Trimming at V came to 7 bases and at J to 2 bases, leaving 2 bases not matched to a gene. CDR3 nucleotides: TGTGCCAGCATCGGGACAGCCTACGAGCAGTACTTC. As protein: CASIGTAYEQYF.

V gene TRBV2 combines with J gene TRBJ1-4; 11 bases match TRBD1. Germline lookup yields CDR1 SNHLY and CDR2 FYNNEI. After removal of 5 bases from V and 0 bases from J, the junction contained 2 bases not matched to a gene. CDR3 length equals 16 residues. The CDR3 loop reads CASSKGQGATNEKLFF. The CDR3, as DNA: TGTGCCAGCAGTAAGGGACAGGGGGCAACTAATGAAAAACTGTTTTTT.

J is TRBJ1-2 and V is TRBV11-2, with TRBD1 identical over 11 bases. The CDR3 consists of 15 residues. Germline loops: CDR1 SGHAT, CDR2 FQNNGV. Germline trimming cut 2 bases from V and 7 bases from J; bases unmatched to any gene: 6. The chain's CDR3 is CASSLKDRGRSGYTF. The CDR3 coding sequence is TGTGCCAGCAGCTTAAAGGACAGGGGGCGGAGTGGCTACACCTTC.

This chain links TRBV28 with TRBJ1-6, with D possibly being TRBD1 (6 bases). The V gene lost 7 bases and the J gene lost 5 bases, with 15 bases spanning the gap. Germline-derived CDR1 and CDR2 are MDHEN and SYDVKM. The CDR3 extends over 15 amino acids. CDR3 in DNA: TGTGCCAGCATCTTAGGGGGAGGGGATAATTCACCCCTCCACTTT. It codes for CASILGGGDNSPLHF.

This chain uses TRBV6-6 with TRBJ2-7; 11 bases match TRBD1. The germline V gene encodes CDR1 MNHNY and CDR2 SVGAGI (reference sequence). This CDR3 contains 15 residues. V lost 6 bases and J lost 4; bases outside the gene matches: 8. The CDR3 bases are TGTGCCAGCAGACCCCGGACAGGGGGCTTATACGAGCAGTACTTC. Translated, it gives CASRPRTGGLYEQYF.

The V and J genes are TRBV9 and TRBJ2-5; 10 nucleotides agree with TRBD1. Germline loops: CDR1 SGDLS, CDR2 YYNGEE. The CDR3 extends over 14 amino acids. Germline trimming cut 3 bases from V and 4 bases from J; bases unmatched to any gene: 3. The CDR3 reads CASSADRGLETQYF. CDR3 DNA: TGTGCCAGCAGCGCCGACAGGGGGCTAGAGACCCAGTACTTC. Complete variable domain (other parts from reference TRBV9 and TRBJ2-5): DSGVTQTPKHLITATGQRVTLRCSPRSGDLSVYWYQQSLDQGLQFLIQYYNGEERAKGNILERFSAQQFPDLHSELNLSSLELGDSALYFCASSADRGLETQYFGPGTRLLVL.

This chain links TRBV5-6 with TRBJ1-1; no firm D call. V was cut by 1 base and J by 4 bases, with 11 bases left in between. This CDR3 region has 14 residues. Looked up from germline, CDR1 is SGHDT and CDR2 is YYEEEE. In nucleotides, the CDR3 is TGTGCCAGCAGCTTGATAAGTAGAGGCACTGAAGCTTTCTTT. Translation: CASSLISRGTEAFF.

The chain has TRBV28 and TRBJ2-2; 10 nucleotides match TRBD1. Germline V gene data show CDR1 as MDHEN and CDR2 as SYDVKM. This CDR3 contains 16 residues. Trimming took 10 bases from V and 6 from J; bases not matched to a gene: 14. CDR3 DNA sequence: TGTGCCACCACGAGCCAGGGACAGGGGAAACCCGGGGAGCTGTTTTTT. This translates into CATTSQGQGKPGELFF.